These 13 T cell receptor beta chains were sequenced from one sample in a study of blood T cell repertoires in COVID-19. Here immunoSEQ multiplex PCR was the method, and the copy in TCRdb shows in-frame clones only, minus some. The sample yields about 50,000 clones, approximately 85% seen once. Material: peripheral blood. The receptor source for this set is a woman aged 55-75 years with acute or convalescent COVID-19.

The CDR3 sequence is CASSYVTGDEAFF. In DNA, the CDR3 is TGTGCCAGCAGCTACGTGACAGGAGATGAAGCTTTCTTT. V usage is TRBV3-1 (or the pseudogene TRBV3-2) and J usage is TRBJ1-1; a weak D match, TRBD1 (6 bases). CDR3 size: 13 residues. Germline CDR1 and CDR2: LGHDT and YNNKEL (reference sequence). V lost 5 bases and J 7 bases, leaving 14 bases between the germline ends.

This chain joins TRBV2 and TRBJ2-7; a weak D match, TRBD1 (5 bases). The CDR3 length is 15 residues. V lost 2 bases, J lost 0 bases, and 11 bases lay in between. Germline assignment: CDR1 SNHLY and CDR2 FYNNEI. The CDR3 DNA is TGTGCCAGCAGTGAACACGCCAGGGCCTCCTACGAGCAGTACTTC. The encoded protein is CASSEHARASYEQYF. The entire variable domain, with the rest obtained from reference TRBV2 and TRBJ2-7, is as follows: EPEVTQTPSHQVTQMGQEVILRCVPISNHLYFYWYRQILGQKVEFLVSFYNNEISEKSEIFDDQFSVERPDGSNFTLKIRSTKLEDSAMYFCASSEHARASYEQYFGPGTRLTVT.

The rearrangement joins TRBV5-1 to TRBJ2-1, with D perhaps TRBD1 (5 bases). The germline CDR1 and CDR2 sequences are SGHRS and YFSETQ. Trimming stripped 1 base from V and 0 bases from J, with 20 bases between. The CDR3 extends over 19 amino acids. The CDR3 loop is CASSLHPRASMSSYNEQFF. CDR3 nucleotides: TGCGCCAGCAGCTTGCATCCCAGGGCGTCGATGAGCTCCTACAATGAGCAGTTCTTC.

The V and J genes are TRBV25-1 and TRBJ2-5; no clear D. Germline values: CDR1 MGHDK, CDR2 SYGVNS. This CDR3 is 13 amino acids long. The V and J ends lost 5 bases and 2 bases respectively, with 9 bases between them. The CDR3 sequence: CASSISLQETQYF. The CDR3 DNA is TGTGCCAGCAGTATTAGCCTACAAGAGACCCAGTACTTC.

The chain is built from TRBV5-5 and TRBJ1-6; D is unclear. V dropped 0 bases and J dropped 5 bases, with 6 bases sitting between them. CDR1 and CDR2 (germline): SGHKS, YYEKEE (reference sequence). This CDR3 has 14 residues. In DNA, the CDR3 is TGTGCCAGCAGCTTGGCTATGCATAATTCACCCCTCCACTTT. Its translation: CASSLAMHNSPLHF.

V gene TRBV5-1 combines with J gene TRBJ1-4; tentative D call: TRBD1 (5 bases). Germline-derived CDR1 and CDR2 are SGHRS and YFSETQ. The CDR3 is 18 residues long. The germline V and J ends were trimmed by 0 bases and 0 bases, with 15 bases remaining between them. For the CDR3, the DNA is TGCGCCAGCAGCTTGGTAGGTGCGGGGCCCACAACTAATGAAAAACTGTTTTTT. Translated: CASSLVGAGPTTNEKLFF.

This chain connects TRBV24-1 to TRBJ2-1; D perhaps matches TRBD2 (5 bases). This CDR3 spans 16 amino acids. Looked up from germline, CDR1 is KGHDR and CDR2 is SFDVKD. V dropped 2 bases and J dropped 12 bases, with 22 bases sitting between them. CDR3 sequence: CATSDYNLDTSGGQFF. As DNA, the CDR3 is TGTGCCACCAGTGATTATAACCTCGACACCTCTGGAGGGCAGTTCTTC.

Written as DNA, the CDR3 is TGTGCCAGCGCAGTCGGGGGAAACACCATATATTTT. Its protein product is CASAVGGNTIYF. The chain combines TRBV2 with TRBJ1-3; D is ambiguous. CDR1 is SNHLY, CDR2 FYNNEI, per germline. The CDR3 runs 12 residues. V was pared by 8 bases and J by 4 bases, with 9 bases between.

The chain links TRBV6-1 to TRBJ1-4, with D perhaps TRBD1 (5 bases). In germline, CDR1 is MNHNS, CDR2 SASEGT. V lost 1 base and J 7 bases, leaving 22 bases between the germline ends. This CDR3 has 18 residues. CDR3 protein: CASSEGRQGRWQGEKLFF. CDR3 in DNA: TGTGCCAGCAGTGAAGGGCGGCAGGGTCGATGGCAGGGTGAAAAACTGTTTTTT.

The genes are TRBV28 and TRBJ2-5, with D possibly being TRBD1 (5 bases). Germline V CDR1 and CDR2: MDHEN, SYDVKM. The CDR3 consists of 12 residues. Trimming took off 10 bases at V and 2 bases at J, with 11 bases between the two ends. DNA for the CDR3: TGTGCCATCCAGGGTGGACAAGAGACCCAGTACTTC. It is translated as CAIQGGQETQYF.

The chain carries TRBV10-2 and TRBJ2-3; a weak D match, TRBD2 (7 bases). Germline V gene sequence: CDR1 WSHSY, CDR2 SAAADI. Trimming took 5 bases from V and 4 from J, leaving 16 bases between them. The CDR3 has 15 amino acids. CDR3: CASSLAGAGADTQYF. CDR3 bases: TGCGCCAGCAGTCTCGCGGGGGCAGGGGCAGATACGCAGTATTTT.

The chain recombines TRBV5-1 with TRBJ2-7, with D tentatively TRBD1 or TRBD2 (6 bases each). The V end was cut by 4 bases, the J end by 3 bases, with 17 bases between. Germline CDR1 is SGHRS and CDR2 is YFSETQ. The CDR3 consists of 15 residues. Written as DNA, the CDR3 is TGCGCCAGCAGCCTGGGGGGCACCACCGTCTACGAGCAGTACTTC. Residues: CASSLGGTTVYEQYF.

The table lists this clone with a few counts. The chain couples TRBV7-2 to TRBJ2-7; 11 bases are shared with TRBD2. The junction had 3 bases not matched to a gene; V was cut back by 3 bases and J by 5 bases. The CDR3 length is 14 residues. The germline V gene encodes CDR1 SGHTA and CDR2 FQGNSA. CDR3 sequence reads: CASSLTSGAHEQYF. CDR3 coding DNA: TGTGCCAGCAGCTTGACTAGCGGGGCCCACGAGCAGTACTTC.